This paragraph covers one T cell receptor (beta chain) sequence. A single count supports this clone. The clone's antigen remains unknown. Base qualities were left out, and no much larger clone turns up one base away. The CDR3 regions of human TCRbeta chains were analyzed by immunosequencing. The study's processing was this. TCRs in the repertoires were matched against a reference library of SARS-CoV-2-specific TCRs that had been generated with the MIRA antigen-specificity platform. Breadth meant the fraction of unique TCRs that were SARS-CoV-2-associated, whereas depth meant the fraction of total T cells that were SARS-CoV-2-associated. Using the MIRA data, each spike-specific TCR was assigned both to the spike region to which the TCR was reactive and to a CD4 or CD8 class. Log10-transformed breadth and depth values were compared by one-way ANOVA with Sidak's multiple comparisons tests. TCRdb retrieved this table from immuneACCESS and kept in-frame rearrangements only. Not all clones are present; in checked studies, unresolved V genes account for under half, and no reason is known for the remainder. Clonal size and the V and J genes are those of that table, whereas D and trimming came from the DNA. The table for this sample lists approximately 150,000 clones; over 75% of them were counted only once. The ten largest clones represent about 4.3% of the sample.

The data derive from a study of T cell responses to AZD1222 COVID-19 vaccine (TCRdb year 2021). About the study as a whole: TCR sequencing covered 230 or so trial participants: 200 to 220 given two doses of AZD1222 and approximately 26 given two doses of MenACWY control vaccine. Trial participants were enrolled by age into 18-55, 56-69 and 70-plus year subgroups, with roughly 150, 30 and 60 TCR-sequenced participants respectively. The paper as a whole reports these results and caveats: Reportedly, close to half of the unique spike-specific TCRs recognized epitopes lying outside the regions that are mutated in the B.1.351 and B.1.1.7 variants. Participants were mostly white British, with more females than males. The authors suggested clonal diversity may have been underestimated. In the small 56-69-year group, the increase in depth fell short of significance, most likely because of low power. The whole spike protein was spanned by vaccine-associated CD4 TCRs, and dominant responses were seen in regions 160-218 and 743-854. Because no day 14 peak-response samples were available, repertoires were characterized only after the peak T cell response. Only a handful of AZD1222 recipients were SARS-CoV-2 seropositive at baseline, limiting conclusions about previously exposed vaccinees. After two AZD1222 doses, both the breadth and the depth of spike-specific TCRs were significantly higher than at day 0 and than in MenACWY recipients.

Per the germline V gene, ENHRY is the CDR1 and SYGVKD is the CDR2. The CDR3 runs 12 amino acids, cysteine and phenylalanine included. Only the CDR3 portion is preserved as DNA: 36 bases, with reading frame beginning at the first base. Trimming at the junction amounts to 6 bases on V and 14 bases on J, and the germline ends lie 19 bases apart. The time point label for this specimen denotes: about 28 days (+/-7) after the second vaccine dose. AZD1222 recipients given second doses at about 4 weeks or at about 12 weeks were pooled, since spike-specific TCR depth and breadth were not found to differ between the two schedules. Vaccinee samples were obtained from the UK trials COV001 and COV002, which included a single-blind randomized controlled phase 2/3 trial of AZD1222 (ChAdOx1 nCoV-19) in healthy adults. For TCRbeta chain sequencing, PBMC samples from trial participants were taken at day 0 and at day 28 after the second dose.

The specimen comprised peripheral blood, sampled 28 days after the second AZD1222 dose. The source is an adult who received the AZD1222 COVID-19 vaccine. Recombination joined TRBV10-3 with TRBJ1-2, and possibly TRBD1, on 5 matching bases. The bases are TGTGCCATCAGGGGAGACGGGGGAGTCTGGACCTTC. It specifies CAIRGDGGVWTF.